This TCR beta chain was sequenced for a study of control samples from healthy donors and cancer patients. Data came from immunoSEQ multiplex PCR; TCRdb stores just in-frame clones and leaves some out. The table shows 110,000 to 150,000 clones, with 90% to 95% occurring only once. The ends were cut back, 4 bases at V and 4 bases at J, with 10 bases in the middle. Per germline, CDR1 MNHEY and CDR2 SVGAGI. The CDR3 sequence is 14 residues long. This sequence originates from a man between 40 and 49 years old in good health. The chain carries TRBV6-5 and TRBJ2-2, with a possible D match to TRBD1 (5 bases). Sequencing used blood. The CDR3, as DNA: TGTGCCAGCAGTTCCCTGACAGTCACCGGGGAGCTGTTTTTT. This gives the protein CASSSLTVTGELFF.